Given below is one T cell receptor beta chain in context. The record originates from a study of blood T cell repertoires in COVID-19. Whole-study context: The cDNA or gDNA used as material had been derived from T cells, B-cell-depleted T cells, or PBMCs.

As originally analysed: Nucleated cell counts were estimated from reference gene primer amplification. The table came from immunoSEQ multiplex PCR; TCRdb's copy has only in-frame clones and leaves some out. That table gives V, J and clone size, and the DNA gave D and trimming. The table lists about 250,000 clones, 87% of them singletons, with roughly 3.1% in the top ten. Germline CDR1 ENHRY, CDR2 SYGVKD. This CDR3 is built from 16 residues. The V gene end was trimmed by 2 bases and the J gene end by 3 bases; junction bases not matched to a gene: 10. This clonotype was sampled from a man younger than 35 with active or convalescent COVID-19. The chain carries TRBV10-3 and TRBJ2-7, with 7 bases aligning to TRBD2. Sample: peripheral blood. The CDR3 is CAISEPSQRDIYEQYF. The CDR3 DNA reads as TGTGCCATCAGTGAGCCCAGCCAGCGGGATATCTACGAGCAGTACTTC.